This is a list of T cell receptor beta chains from one sample in a study of response to subunit inactivated influenza vaccine. Each CDR3 protein is one row after TCRdb ran MiXCR on the RT-PCR reads. The repertoire holds about 570,000 distinct CDR3 sequences, over 9% seen once, with approximately 10% in the top ten. These same data were also listed under a study on T cells expressing NK-cell markers.

The input for sequencing was PBMCs from blood, taken on the day of vaccination. These receptors were obtained from a man aged 45-65 years who received an inactivated influenza vaccine. The conserved cysteine and the conserved F or W are not part of the CDR3 here. A row's size may be missing; if present it is once, few, many or a size class.

TRBV5-1	-	14	ASRPNSGSSSYEQY
TRBV5-6	-	14	ASSLGWQGGTGELF
TRBV27	many	13	ASSPGTSGRNEQF
TRBV7-2	-	10	ASSPLLETQY
TRBV20-1	-	12	SARGAQGQDTQY
TRBV5-1	-	13	ASSVGTGRSYEQY
TRBV10-3	-	14	AISERGPGNTGELF
TRBV6-5	few	17	ASSYSIGTGVIAYNEQF
TRBV28	few	13	ASSSPGQGGTEAF
TRBV12-3/TRBV12-4	many	13	ASSSGQATNEKLF
TRBV30	-	12	AWEGEHQYNEQF
TRBV12-3/TRBV12-4	few	13	ASSPMSGGAGEQF
TRBV6-1	-	12	ASSLVSFYNEQF
TRBV28	few	12	ASTLGTQKETQY
TRBV28	-	12	ASSLSGGGKTQY
TRBV20-1	few	11	SAREQGLGAQH
TRBV6-2/TRBV6-3	-	15	ASSLPLAGENTGELF
TRBV10-2	many	12	ASGKREVTYEQY
TRBV20-1	-	12	SARSGAANTEAF
TRBV28	few	13	ASSGGAQGRYEQY
TRBV20-1	few	12	SARSGHDDQPQH
TRBV5-5	-	14	ASSFTSGGPYNEQF
TRBV12-3/TRBV12-4	few	14	ASSFVGQGGAYEQY
TRBV20-1	few	11	SARVLVHNEQF
TRBV7-3	few	14	ASSSGGAFSYNEQF
TRBV5-1	-	14	ASSLDGEAGANVLS
TRBV25-1	once	15	ASSVSAGGLNTGELF